This TCR beta chain appears in the sequencing data of a study of cytomegalovirus exposure and HLA in healthy donors. Study summary: About 82 million unique TCRs from HLA-typed donors were held in an early release of data. Study results and caveats: 87-base-pair reads could not separate some V segments, including TRBV6-2 and TRBV6-3. In vitro data verified three CMV-associated chains as specific for CMV antigens. Researchers counted around 160 TCR beta chains as cytomegalovirus-associated.

Germline CDR1 and CDR2: LNHDA and SQIVND (reference sequence). The CDR3 covers 14 residues. The V and J ends lost 5 bases and 7 bases respectively, with 12 bases between them. With respect to this clone: Its antigen is not identified.

Amplification used 60 Vbeta primers and 13 Jbeta primers. TCRdb's table, derived via immunoSEQ multiplex PCR, lists solely in-frame clones and lacks some. The data show around 100,000 clones, roughly 85% seen once. This chain connects TRBV19 to TRBJ2-6, with D unresolved. This clonotype originated in a man in his thirties or forties in good health and CMV-seropositive. Material for sequencing was PBMCs. The chain's CDR3 is CASSDTPGANVLTF. Written as DNA, the CDR3 is TGTGCCAGTAGTGACACCCCAGGAGCCAACGTCCTGACTTTC.